The 31 T cell receptor beta chains presented below share a single source sample, sequenced in a study of T cell responses to AZD1222 COVID-19 vaccine. Clones were sequenced by immunoSEQ multiplex PCR, and TCRdb holds only the in-frame ones, with some missing. The sample has 90,000 to 150,000 clones; approximately 89% are singletons. Sequences were derived from peripheral blood, sampled on day 0 of AZD1222 vaccination. The receptor set was obtained from an adult in good health.

V and J are TRBV7-2 and TRBJ2-5; D might be TRBD1 or TRBD2, each matching 5 bases. V lost 5 bases and J 4 bases, leaving 20 bases between the germline ends. The germline V gene encodes CDR1 SGHTA and CDR2 FQGNSA. This CDR3 is 16 amino acids long. The CDR3 DNA reads TGTGCCAGCAGCATTTACGGGACCACGACGACAGAGACCCAGTACTTC. Translating gives CASSIYGTTTTETQYF.

V usage is TRBV9 and J usage is TRBJ1-5; D is uncertain. Between the trimmed V and J ends, which lost 0 bases and 5 bases, there was a span of 9 bases. The CDR3 extends over 14 amino acids. The germline gives CDR1 SGDLS, CDR2 YYNGEE. The CDR3 DNA reads TGTGCCAGCAGCGTAGTTGGCCCATATCAGCCCCAGCATTTT. This gives the protein CASSVVGPYQPQHF.

The CDR3 nucleotides read TGTGCCAGCAGTTTTCGGGAGTCCCGCAATGAGCAGTTCTTC. It is translated as CASSFRESRNEQFF. V is TRBV27 and J is TRBJ2-1; possibly TRBD2 for D (6 bases). Trimming took off 3 bases at V and 6 bases at J, with 12 bases between the two ends. This CDR3 region has 14 residues. Germline V gene lookup returns CDR1 MNHEY and CDR2 SMNVEV (reference sequence).

The rearrangement joins TRBV2 to TRBJ2-5; no definite D call. The CDR3 covers 12 residues. Germline CDR1 and CDR2: SNHLY and FYNNEI. The ends were cut back, 8 bases at V and 2 bases at J, with 9 bases in the middle. CDR3 sequence: CASFGVQETQYF. As DNA, the CDR3 is TGTGCCAGCTTTGGGGTTCAAGAGACCCAGTACTTC.

The chain recombines TRBV5-8 with TRBJ2-7; D perhaps matches TRBD2 (5 bases). The CDR3 is 12 amino acids. Germline assignment: CDR1 SGHTS and CDR2 YDEGEE. The V end lost 4 bases, the J end lost 3 bases, and 8 bases lay between the germline ends. CDR3 region: CASSRSGYEQYF. Here the CDR3 DNA reads TGTGCCAGCAGCAGAAGCGGCTACGAGCAGTACTTC.

The chain has TRBV3-1 (or the pseudogene TRBV3-2) and TRBJ1-1; 7 nucleotides align to TRBD1. After removal of 3 bases from V and 2 bases from J, the junction contained 9 bases not matched to a gene. This CDR3 comprises 16 residues. In germline, CDR1 is LGHDT, CDR2 YNNKEL (reference sequence). CDR3 DNA sequence: TGTGCCAGCAGCCAGGTTACAGGGGCCCCCAACACTGAAGCTTTCTTT. Protein product: CASSQVTGAPNTEAFF.

The J gene is TRBJ2-7, the V gene TRBV6-1; the D is unclear. Germline values: CDR1 MNHNS, CDR2 SASEGT. Trimming cost V 4 bases and J 2 bases, with 12 bases left between them. This CDR3 has 14 amino acids. The CDR3 here is CASSAQDGPYEQYF. The CDR3 nucleotides read TGTGCCAGCAGTGCTCAGGACGGCCCCTACGAGCAGTACTTC.

This chain joins TRBV28 and TRBJ2-7; 7 bases line up with TRBD1. Unmatched junction bases numbered 12, after V lost 11 bases and J lost 5 bases. This CDR3 spans 13 amino acids. Per the germline V gene, CDR1 is MDHEN and CDR2 is SYDVKM. CDR3 bases: TGTGCCGTAAGGGGGACAGTCTTCAACGAGCAGTACTTC. Its protein is CAVRGTVFNEQYF.

The chain is built from TRBV7-9 and TRBJ2-7; no firm D call. The CDR3 length is 13 residues. Germline values: CDR1 SEHNR, CDR2 FQNEAQ (reference sequence). V dropped 0 bases and J dropped 0 bases, with 3 bases sitting between them. In DNA, the CDR3 is TGTGCCAGCAGCTTAGCGGTCTCCTACGAGCAGTACTTC. As protein: CASSLAVSYEQYF. Based on the CDR3 plus reference TRBV7-9 and TRBJ2-7, the full variable domain is DTGVSQNPRHKITKRGQNVTFRCDPISEHNRLYWYRQTLGQGPEFLTYFQNEAQLEKSRLLSDRFSAERPKGSFSTLEIQRTEQGDSAMYLCASSLAVSYEQYFGPGTRLTVT.

The chain joins TRBV11-2 to TRBJ2-2; 11 positions match TRBD1. The CDR3 consists of 15 residues. The V and J ends lost 5 bases and 5 bases, in that order; junction bases with no gene match: 4. Germline V gene lookup returns CDR1 SGHAT and CDR2 FQNNGV. The CDR3 bases are TGTGCCAGCAGCGTGGACAGGGGGCGAACCGGGGAGCTGTTTTTT. Translated, it gives CASSVDRGRTGELFF.

The chain recombines TRBV3-1 (or the pseudogene TRBV3-2) with TRBJ1-1; 7 bases agree with TRBD1. The V gene end was trimmed by 1 base and the J gene end by 0 bases; junction bases not matched to a gene: 2. In germline, CDR1 is LGHDT, CDR2 YNNKEL (reference sequence). This CDR3 has 15 amino acids. CDR3 DNA: TGTGCCAGCAGCCAAGCCGGGACAGTGAACACTGAAGCTTTCTTT. Its translation is CASSQAGTVNTEAFF.

The rearrangement links TRBV28 to TRBJ2-6, with D tentatively TRBD2 (5 bases). The CDR3 loop spans 13 amino acids. V lost 10 bases, J lost 1 base, and 8 bases lay in between. Germline loops: CDR1 MDHEN, CDR2 SYDVKM. Written as DNA, the CDR3 is TGTGCCACCGAGGGTTCTGGGGCCAACGTCCTGACTTTC. Translated: CATEGSGANVLTF.

The chain links TRBV5-1 to TRBJ2-7, with D perhaps TRBD1 (6 bases). In germline, CDR1 is SGHRS, CDR2 YFSETQ. CDR3 length: 14 residues. Trimming took 4 bases from V and 7 from J, leaving 18 bases between them. The chain's CDR3 is CASSPDRLEREQYF. CDR3 nucleotides: TGCGCCAGCAGCCCCGACAGGCTGGAGAGGGAGCAGTACTTC.

V is TRBV5-4 and J is TRBJ1-4, with D uncertain. There are 15 residues in the CDR3. The germline V gene encodes CDR1 SGHNT and CDR2 YYREEE (reference sequence). Trimming removed 0 bases at V and 4 bases at J, with 10 bases between. The CDR3 sequence: CASSLERGHNEKLFF. The DNA for the CDR3 is TGTGCCAGCAGCTTGGAGCGGGGTCATAATGAAAAACTGTTTTTT. Together with reference TRBV5-4 and TRBJ1-4, the CDR3 gives the full variable domain: ETGVTQSPTHLIKTRGQQVTLRCSSQSGHNTVSWYQQALGQGPQFIFQYYREEENGRGNFPPRFSGLQFPNYSSELNVNALELDDSALYLCASSLERGHNEKLFFGSGTQLSVL.

The gene calls are TRBV27 and TRBJ1-4; D is unresolved. The germline V gene has CDR1 MNHEY and CDR2 SMNVEV (reference sequence). Trimming took 2 bases from V and 5 from J, leaving 9 bases between them. The CDR3 length is 14 residues. The CDR3 DNA reads TGTGCCAGCAGTTTACTGTCCCGGAATGAAAAACTGTTTTTT. Translation gives CASSLLSRNEKLFF.

The chain links TRBV7-9 to TRBJ2-1; 9 bases are a match to TRBD1. CDR1 is SEHNR and CDR2 is FQNEAQ in the germline V gene (reference sequence). V dropped 2 bases and J dropped 9; count of bases not matched to a gene: 5. The CDR3 consists of 14 residues. The CDR3 sequence is CASSLPGTGSEQFF. The CDR3, as DNA: TGTGCCAGCAGCTTACCTGGGACAGGGAGTGAGCAGTTCTTC.

This chain connects TRBV2 to TRBJ2-7; D perhaps matches TRBD1 (5 bases). The CDR3 extends over 11 amino acids. Trimming pared 6 bases from V and 5 bases from J, leaving 8 bases between. CDR1 and CDR2 from the germline V gene are SNHLY and FYNNEI. The CDR3 DNA follows: TGTGCCAGCAGCCCCAGGGACGAGCAGTACTTC. Translated: CASSPRDEQYF. The full variable domain, in which reference TRBV2 and TRBJ2-7 provide the parts outside the CDR3, is EPEVTQTPSHQVTQMGQEVILRCVPISNHLYFYWYRQILGQKVEFLVSFYNNEISEKSEIFDDQFSVERPDGSNFTLKIRSTKLEDSAMYFCASSPRDEQYFGPGTRLTVT.

The chain links TRBV11-1 to TRBJ2-3, with 14 bases fitting TRBD2. The CDR3 spans 15 residues. Trimming cost V 3 bases and J 4 bases; bases outside gene matches: 0. Germline assignment: CDR1 SGHAT and CDR2 FQDESV (reference sequence). In nucleotides, the CDR3 is TGTGCCAGCAGCTTGACTAGCGGGGGGGCAGATACGCAGTATTTT. It specifies CASSLTSGGADTQYF.

The V call is TRBV18, the J call TRBJ1-5, with D unresolved. CDR1 and CDR2 (germline): KGHSH, LQKENI. The CDR3 length is 13 residues. Trimming took off 5 bases at V and 2 bases at J, with 7 bases between the two ends. CDR3 sequence reads: CASSSDGNQPQHF. The CDR3 DNA reads as TGTGCCAGCTCATCGGACGGCAATCAGCCCCAGCATTTT.

The genes are TRBV27 and TRBJ2-3; D is unclear. The V gene lost 8 bases and the J gene lost 8 bases, with 11 bases spanning the gap. This CDR3 region has 11 residues. Germline CDR1 and CDR2: MNHEY and SMNVEV (reference sequence). CDR3 sequence: CASGSLRTQYF. CDR3 DNA: TGTGCCAGCGGTTCCCTCCGTACGCAGTATTTT.

The rearrangement uses TRBV2 and TRBJ1-4, with D perhaps matching TRBD1 (6 bases). The CDR3 sequence is 14 residues long. With 6 bases removed from V and 0 bases from J, the gap between germline ends came to 8 bases. Germline V gives CDR1 SNHLY, CDR2 FYNNEI. CDR3 in amino acids: CASRTGSTNEKLFF. The CDR3 DNA sequence: TGTGCCAGCAGGACAGGTTCAACTAATGAAAAACTGTTTTTT.

This chain links TRBV10-1 with TRBJ2-3, with TRBD2 matching over 9 bases. The CDR3 extends over 15 amino acids. The V gene end was trimmed by 10 bases and the J gene end by 5 bases; junction bases not matched to a gene: 13. Germline CDR1 is WNHNN and CDR2 is SYGVQD (reference sequence). CDR3 residues: CAIFLSAGGEDTQYF. The CDR3 DNA reads as TGCGCCATTTTTTTATCGGCGGGAGGGGAAGATACGCAGTATTTT.

The genes are TRBV7-9 and TRBJ1-6, with D hard to call. CDR1 is SEHNR and CDR2 is FQNEAQ in the germline V gene (reference sequence). CDR3 size: 14 residues. V gave up 5 bases and J gave up 5 bases, with 10 bases separating them. This CDR3 reads CASSPSGHNSPLHF. For the CDR3, the DNA is TGTGCCAGCAGCCCGTCGGGTCATAATTCACCCCTCCACTTT.

V usage is TRBV20-1 and J usage is TRBJ1-3, with TRBD1 as a possible D gene (6 bases). Trimming removed 3 bases at V and 4 bases at J, with 10 bases between. CDR1 DFQATT and CDR2 SNEGSKA come from the germline V gene (reference sequence). This CDR3 region has 13 residues. CDR3 in amino acids: CSASPGAGNTIYF. The CDR3 DNA sequence: TGCAGTGCTAGTCCGGGGGCGGGAAACACCATATATTTT.

V gene TRBV27 combines with J gene TRBJ1-5, with D tentatively TRBD1 (6 bases). The V gene lost 4 bases and the J gene lost 2 bases, with 12 bases spanning the gap. CDR1 MNHEY and CDR2 SMNVEV come from the germline V gene (reference sequence). The CDR3 contains 15 residues. CDR3 sequence (DNA): TGTGCCAGCAGTTCCGGGGGCCGGGGCAATCAGCCCCAGCATTTT. Its protein product is CASSSGGRGNQPQHF.

This chain uses TRBV7-2 with TRBJ2-7; D gene unclear. Between the trimmed V and J ends, which lost 5 bases and 1 base, there was a span of 18 bases. Germline V gene lookup returns CDR1 SGHTA and CDR2 FQGNSA. The CDR3 length is 16 residues. As DNA, the CDR3 is TGTGCCAGCAGCCCGCCCGGGCAGGCCTTTTCCTACGAGCAGTACTTC. It codes for CASSPPGQAFSYEQYF.

The chain recombines TRBV24-1 with TRBJ2-5, with a possible D match to TRBD2 (7 bases). Between the trimmed V and J ends, which lost 5 bases and 2 bases, there was a span of 14 bases. The CDR3 sequence is 15 residues long. Germline V gives CDR1 KGHDR, CDR2 SFDVKD. DNA of the CDR3: TGTGCCACCAGTGGCACGGGGGGCGAACAAGAGACCCAGTACTTC. Protein: CATSGTGGEQETQYF.

The V and J genes are TRBV10-2 and TRBJ2-7, with a possible D match to TRBD1 (6 bases). Deletions cut 8 bases from V and 2 bases from J, with 7 bases between. The CDR3 totals 11 residues. Germline V lookup: CDR1 WSHSY, CDR2 SAAADI. This CDR3 reads CASGQPYEQYF. The CDR3 coding sequence is TGCGCCAGCGGACAGCCCTACGAGCAGTACTTC.

The chain joins TRBV2 to TRBJ2-7; D gene uncertain. The CDR3 has 13 residues. Trimming cost V 10 bases and J 0 bases, with 13 bases left between them. Germline CDR1 and CDR2: SNHLY and FYNNEI. For the CDR3, the DNA is TGTGCCATCACGAGGTCGGACTCCTACGAGCAGTACTTC. Protein: CAITRSDSYEQYF.

The rearrangement links TRBV7-8 to TRBJ2-2; no reliable D call. The CDR3 totals 15 residues. Trimming left V 1 base short and J 3 bases short, with 9 bases between. In germline, CDR1 is SGHVS, CDR2 FQNEAQ. CDR3 coding DNA: TGTGCCAGCAGCTTAGGGAACATGGACACCGGGGAGCTGTTTTTT. This translates into CASSLGNMDTGELFF.

This chain uses TRBV3-1 (or the pseudogene TRBV3-2) with TRBJ2-2; 10 bases are a match to TRBD1. CDR3 length equals 18 residues. The germline V gene encodes CDR1 LGHDT and CDR2 YNNKEL (reference sequence). The V gene end was trimmed by 4 bases and the J gene end by 0 bases; junction bases not matched to a gene: 8. The chain's CDR3 is CASSRLRDRGANTGELFF. In DNA form, the CDR3 reads TGTGCCAGCAGCCGTCTCCGGGACAGGGGCGCGAACACCGGGGAGCTGTTTTTT.